This T cell receptor beta chain is from a study of identical twins (dated by TCRdb to about 2016). Some background on the complete study: To test whether fetal clonotypes persist, this study deep-sequenced TCR alpha and beta repertoires from monozygotic twins, from unrelated adults of various ages, and from cord blood. To rule out contamination, the twin experiments were replicated at different times with different library preparation protocols. Study-wide findings and limitations: In monozygotic twins, recombination models systematically underestimated out-of-frame TCR alpha sharing, but the models matched the sharing seen between unrelated individuals. Zero-insertion analyses could be partly confounded by invariant T cells such as MAIT and iNKT, although diverse VJ usage argued against such confounding for most clonotypes. Compared with coincidental sharing between unrelated individuals, out-of-frame TCR alpha sequences shared between twins had an excess of sequences with low generation probability. Fewer insertions were carried by abundant cord blood beta clonotypes, a similar but weaker trend appeared in young adult naive repertoires, and no such trend appeared in memory repertoires. A weaker excess of twin sharing was found in beta out-of-frame sequences because the signal-to-noise ratio was lowered by fewer shared sequences. Because the same donors could not be followed over many years, the conclusions relied on cross-sectional statistical analysis.

Every donor in the study was a healthy Caucasian. The twin cohort comprised three pairs of female monozygotic twins, all aged roughly 18 to 30 years. CD4+ and CD8+ T cell populations were isolated with positive isolation kits from Invitrogen. The CDR3 numbers 15 residues from cysteine through phenylalanine. The entry retains the CDR3 DNA only, 45 bases that are in frame from base 1. Deletion took 5 bases off V and 5 bases off J, with a span of 15 bases between the germline ends. Libraries were prepared through 5' RACE. Sequencing was performed on an Illumina HiSeq 2000. A universal primer binding site was introduced by template switching, and a unique molecular identifier was present in the final cDNA, enabling accurate counting of TCR cDNA molecules. First-strand cDNA for TCR alpha and beta chains was synthesized from specific primers in the conserved constant-segment region. To control for contamination, every cDNA library carried two barcodes: a SMART-Mk sample barcode plus Illumina barcodes. TruSeq adapter sequences along with Illumina sample barcodes were introduced in two successive PCR steps. The TCR alpha and beta cDNA libraries were sequenced on the Illumina HiSeq platform using custom primers. Per the authors' processing: MiGEC was used to process raw reads and extract unique molecular identifiers, and MiXCR was used to find CDR3 positions. For each individual, recombination models were inferred using an EM algorithm with the repgenHMM and IGoR tools. The analysis of shared clonotypes was done with the tcR package in R, with sharing normalized by the product of cloneset sizes. To study raw recombination without the effects of thymic and clonal selection, out-of-frame nonproductive sequences were analyzed. TCRdb reprocessing: public reads trimmed at Q25 with fastp, clones called with MiXCR, in-frame beta chains kept. Under each unique CDR3 protein, matching rows form one entry showing the most common genes and DNA. These V and J calls are TCRdb output, not the study's own analysis. Across this sample there are some 500,000 distinct CDR3 sequences, with approximately 14% seen only once. The top ten hold approximately 1% of the sample.

This clonotype came up a few times. Its antigen is not yet known. There are no base qualities to consult, and no much larger clone falls within one base. These data were also reused for a study on yellow fever vaccine responses in identical twins. Taken from the second paper: The authors reported that the T cell response to vaccination in identical twins appeared partly convergent and partly personalized. Focusing on identical twins, the study followed the T cell clones that responded to the vaccine, and did so with precision.

The source is a young woman in good health. The sample taken for sequencing was CD4+ T cells sorted from blood. The rearranged chain carries TRBV12-3 or TRBV12-4 and TRBJ2-2; TRBD2 is a possible D gene, resting on 5 matching bases. This receptor has the CDR3 CASSARVRATGELFF. The nucleotides are TGTGCCAGCAGTGCCCGGGTGAGGGCGACCGGGGAGCTGTTTTTT.